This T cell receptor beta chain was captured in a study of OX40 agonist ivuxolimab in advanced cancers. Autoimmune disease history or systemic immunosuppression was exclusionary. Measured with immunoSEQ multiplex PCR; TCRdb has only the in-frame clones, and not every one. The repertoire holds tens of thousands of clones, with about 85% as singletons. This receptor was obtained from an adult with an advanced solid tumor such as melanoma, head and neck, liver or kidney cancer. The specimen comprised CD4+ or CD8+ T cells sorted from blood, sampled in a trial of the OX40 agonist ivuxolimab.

The CDR3 region has the DNA TGCGCCAGCAGCTCATATACTGGGGGGACAGCGAACACCGGGGAGCTGTTTTTT. Residues: CASSSYTGGTANTGELFF. The chain joins TRBV5-1 to TRBJ2-2; D possibly corresponds to TRBD1 (7 bases). The germline gives CDR1 SGHRS, CDR2 YFSETQ. The V end was cut by 3 bases, the J end by 0 bases, with 18 bases between. This CDR3 has 18 amino acids. Full variable domain (outside the CDR3, taken from reference TRBV5-1 and TRBJ2-2): KAGVTQTPRYLIKTRGQQVTLSCSPISGHRSVSWYQQTPGQGLQFLFEYFSETQRNKGNFPGRFSGRQFSNSRSEMNVSTLELGDSALYLCASSSYTGGTANTGELFFGEGSRLTVL.